These 20 T cell receptor beta chains were sequenced from one sample in a study of T cell repertoires in cytomegalovirus infection. For these TCRs, the target antigens are not known. TCRdb re-called the reads through MiXCR, storing one row per CDR3 protein. The data contain 380,000 or so distinct CDR3 sequences, about 35% of them singletons. The sequences come from cultured PBMCs, collected from culture after CMV antigen stimulation. These receptors were taken from a human donor in good health (CMV status not recorded). Some clones in this sample may be carry-over from other donors' samples.

This clonotype was picked up a small number of times. This rearrangement joins TRBV6-1 to TRBJ1-2, with TRBD1 as a possible D gene (6 bases). From germline, CDR1 is MNHNS and CDR2 SASEGT. CDR3 length equals 13 residues. With 5 bases removed from V and 5 bases from J, the gap between germline ends came to 12 bases. The CDR3 reads CASSPGGRYGYTF. CDR3 bases: TGTGCCAGCAGTCCGGGGGGCCGGTATGGCTACACCTTC.

This chain joins TRBV7-4 and TRBJ1-1; maybe TRBD1 (5 bases). This CDR3 contains 15 residues. Germline V gene sequence: CDR1 SGHVT, CDR2 SQSDAQ. The V end was cut by 1 base, the J end by 0 bases, with 9 bases between. CDR3: CASSLGLDMNTEAFF. The CDR3 DNA reads TGTGCCAGCAGCTTAGGGTTGGACATGAACACTGAAGCTTTCTTT.

This clonotype was seen at least ten times. At one of its ends the junction is not consistent with the germline gene, which may arise from a read error. The V call is TRBV4-1, the J call TRBJ1-2, with D maybe TRBD1 (5 bases). The CDR3 runs 13 residues. Germline lookup yields CDR1 MGHRA and CDR2 YSYEKL. CDR3 protein: CASSQVNAGVGIF. CDR3 in DNA: TGCGCCAGCAGCCAAGTTAACGCGGGGGTCGGCATCTTC.

V usage is TRBV27 and J usage is TRBJ1-2; 10 positions match TRBD1. Germline values: CDR1 MNHEY, CDR2 SMNVEV (reference sequence). This CDR3 region has 14 residues. V was clipped by 6 bases and J by 5 bases; unmatched bases: 6. The CDR3 region is CASRPDRGPYGYTF. The CDR3 DNA reads as TGTGCCAGCAGACCAGACAGGGGGCCGTATGGCTACACCTTC.

This chain joins TRBV7-8 and TRBJ2-7; D possibly corresponds to TRBD1 (6 bases). CDR1 is SGHVS and CDR2 is FQNEAQ in the germline V gene. Trimming stripped 3 bases from V and 3 bases from J, with 12 bases between. This CDR3 is 14 amino acids long. The CDR3 DNA reads TGTGCCAGCAGCTTGGAGGAGGACAGCTACGAGCAGTACGTC. Translated, it gives CASSLEEDSYEQYV.

The chain carries TRBV7-2 and TRBJ2-1, with D uncertain. Deletions cut 4 bases from V and 7 bases from J, with 8 bases between. The germline V gene encodes CDR1 SGHTA and CDR2 FQGNSA. The CDR3 consists of 12 residues. This CDR3 reads CASSSLQNEQFF. The CDR3 nucleotides read TGTGCCAGCAGCTCGCTACAAAATGAGCAGTTCTTC.

This clonotype was seen only a few times. The rearrangement uses TRBV19 and TRBJ2-1; possible D gene TRBD2, 7 bases. This CDR3 has 14 amino acids. Germline V gene lookup returns CDR1 LNHDA and CDR2 SQIVND (reference sequence). V lost 8 bases and J lost 4, with 15 bases in between. DNA for the CDR3: TGTGCCAGTTCGGGGGGCGGGAGATACAATGAGCAGTTCTTC. Its protein is CASSGGGRYNEQFF.

The chain couples TRBV5-5 to TRBJ2-1; D might be TRBD2 (6 bases). V dropped 4 bases and J dropped 2 bases, with 25 bases sitting between them. CDR1 is SGHKS and CDR2 is YYEKEE in the germline V gene (reference sequence). CDR3 length equals 19 residues. In DNA, the CDR3 is TGTGCCAGCAGCCCAGGAGATTTAGCGGAAGACATCCCCTACAATGAGCAGTTCTTC. Translated, it gives CASSPGDLAEDIPYNEQFF.

V and J are TRBV7-2 and TRBJ1-2, with a tentative D call TRBD1 (6 bases). V was cut by 1 base and J by 4 bases, with 25 bases left in between. The CDR3 is made up of 19 amino acids. Germline CDR1 reads SGHTA; CDR2 reads FQGNSA. CDR3 sequence (DNA): TGTGCCAGCAGCTTAGGGGGTGGGTTTCAGGGGCCCGTTCGCTATGGCTACACCTTC. Its protein product is CASSLGGGFQGPVRYGYTF.

The sample holds many counts of this clonotype. V and J are TRBV7-9 and TRBJ2-1; TRBD2 agrees at 9 bases. The germline V gene encodes CDR1 SEHNR and CDR2 FQNEAQ (reference sequence). V trimming: 5 bases; J trimming: 9 bases; junction bases outside the gene matches: 17. CDR3 size: 17 residues. CDR3 in DNA: TGTGCCAGCAGCCCGTCTGGCGGGAGGGCCATGAAGGGTGAGCAGTTCTTC. Translating it yields CASSPSGGRAMKGEQFF.

This clonotype was seen a handful of times. This rearrangement joins TRBV27 to TRBJ1-5; 8 bases match TRBD1. J gave up 0 bases and V 5 bases, and 12 bases lay outside the gene matches. The CDR3 sequence is 18 residues long. The germline V gene has CDR1 MNHEY and CDR2 SMNVEV (reference sequence). DNA for the CDR3: TGTGCCAGCAGTCCAACCTCTACAGGGGGTTATAGCAATCAGCCCCAGCATTTT. It codes for CASSPTSTGGYSNQPQHF.

CDR3 bases: TGTGCCAGCAGCCAGGGGACTAGCGGGACCCGCACAGATACGCAGTATTTT. It is translated as CASSQGTSGTRTDTQYF. This sequence joins TRBV7-2 and TRBJ2-3; 13 nucleotides line up with TRBD2. Trimming cost V 5 bases and J 1 base; bases outside gene matches: 6. CDR1 SGHTA and CDR2 FQGNSA come from the germline V gene. CDR3 size: 17 residues. The entire variable domain, with the rest obtained from reference TRBV7-2 and TRBJ2-3, is as follows: GAGVSQSPSNKVTEKGKDVELRCDPISGHTALYWYRQSLGQGLEFLIYFQGNSAPDKSGLPSDRFSAERTGGSVSTLTIQRTQQEDSAVYLCASSQGTSGTRTDTQYFGPGTRLTVL.

This clonotype occurred a few times. The V and J genes are TRBV6-2 or TRBV6-3 and TRBJ1-2, with TRBD1 matching over 8 bases. Trimming cost V 4 bases and J 4 bases; bases outside gene matches: 8. From germline, CDR1 is MNHEY and CDR2 SVGEGT. The CDR3 sequence is 15 residues long. The chain's CDR3 is CASSSNGQGVYGYTF. The CDR3 DNA is TGTGCCAGCAGTTCCAACGGACAGGGAGTCTATGGCTACACCTTC.

This clonotype was seen at least ten times. J is TRBJ2-3 and V is TRBV27, with TRBD2 identical over 14 bases. Germline V gene data show CDR1 as MNHEY and CDR2 as SMNVEV (reference sequence). V lost 5 bases, J lost 8 bases, and 6 bases stayed unmatched. The CDR3 length is 15 residues. CDR3: CASSQGLAGVGTQYF. In DNA form, the CDR3 reads TGTGCCAGCAGTCAGGGACTAGCGGGAGTTGGTACGCAGTATTTT.

This clonotype was seen at least ten times. The chain carries TRBV7-2 and TRBJ2-3; 7 bases map to TRBD1. Unmatched junction bases numbered 9, after V lost 5 bases and J lost 4 bases. The CDR3 length is 15 residues. The germline V gene has CDR1 SGHTA and CDR2 FQGNSA. The CDR3 DNA follows: TGTGCCAGCAGCCCCGGACAGGTAGTTCCAGATACGCAGTATTTT. Residues: CASSPGQVVPDTQYF.

The sample holds many counts of this clonotype. The J gene is TRBJ2-5, the V gene TRBV6-6; TRBD2 agrees at 9 bases. Germline values: CDR1 MNHNY, CDR2 SVGAGI (reference sequence). The CDR3 length is 16 residues. The trim removed 0 bases at V and 8 bases at J, leaving 10 bases unmatched. As DNA, the CDR3 is TGTGCCAGCAGTTACTCGGCTAGCGGGGCTGGAGGAACCCAGTACTTC. It yields the protein CASSYSASGAGGTQYF.

CDR3 sequence (DNA): TGTGCCAGCAGTCCGGGGGACAGATGGACCTACGAGCAGTACTTC. Protein: CASSPGDRWTYEQYF. The V gene is TRBV27, the J gene TRBJ2-7, with D possibly TRBD1 on 7 matching bases. Trimming shortened V by 5 bases and J by 2 bases, and 16 bases separated the two germline ends. The CDR3 runs to 15 residues. Looked up from germline, CDR1 is MNHEY and CDR2 is SMNVEV (reference sequence).

In its sample, this clonotype was seen many times. The V call is TRBV7-2, the J call TRBJ2-7; 9 bases map to TRBD1. Germline V gene data show CDR1 as SGHTA and CDR2 as FQGNSA. The ends lost 7 bases at V and 5 bases at J; junction bases unmatched: 9. The CDR3 spans 14 residues. The CDR3 loop reads CASTRDRVTHEQYF. As DNA, the CDR3 is TGTGCCAGCACCCGGGACAGGGTTACCCACGAGCAGTACTTC.

V usage is TRBV6-1 and J usage is TRBJ2-7; D is tentatively TRBD1 or TRBD2 (6 bases each). Germline-derived CDR1 and CDR2 are MNHNS and SASEGT. The CDR3 loop spans 16 amino acids. With 3 bases removed from V and 1 base from J, the gap between germline ends came to 16 bases. DNA of the CDR3: TGTGCCAGCAGTGACCCAGGAGGGACAAAATCCTACGAGCAGTACTTC. It codes for CASSDPGGTKSYEQYF.

This clonotype was counted at least ten times. V is TRBV7-2 and J is TRBJ2-4; D remains ambiguous. V shed 5 bases and J shed 0 bases, with 14 bases lying between them. The CDR3 extends over 16 amino acids. Germline CDR1 reads SGHTA; CDR2 reads FQGNSA. This CDR3 reads CASSPGRILAKNIQYF. The CDR3 bases are TGTGCCAGCAGCCCCGGACGGATTCTAGCCAAAAACATTCAGTACTTC.